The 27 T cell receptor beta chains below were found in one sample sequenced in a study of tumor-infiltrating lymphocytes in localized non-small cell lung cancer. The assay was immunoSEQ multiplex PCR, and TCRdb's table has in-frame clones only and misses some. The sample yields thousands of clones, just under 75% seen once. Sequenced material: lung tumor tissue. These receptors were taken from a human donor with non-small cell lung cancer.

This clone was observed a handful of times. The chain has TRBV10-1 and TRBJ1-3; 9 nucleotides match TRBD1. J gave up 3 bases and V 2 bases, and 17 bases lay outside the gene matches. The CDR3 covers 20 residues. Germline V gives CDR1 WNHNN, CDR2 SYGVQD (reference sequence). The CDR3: CASSEPPGQGGIWCGNTIYF. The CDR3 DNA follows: TGCGCCAGCAGTGAGCCACCGGGACAGGGAGGCATTTGGTGTGGAAACACCATATATTTT.

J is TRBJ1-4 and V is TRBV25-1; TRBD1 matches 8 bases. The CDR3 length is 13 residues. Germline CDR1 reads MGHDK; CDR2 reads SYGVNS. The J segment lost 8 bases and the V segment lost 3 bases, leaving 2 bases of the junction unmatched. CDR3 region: CASSDGQGEKLFF. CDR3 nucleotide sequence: TGTGCCAGCAGTGACGGACAGGGAGAAAAACTGTTTTTT.

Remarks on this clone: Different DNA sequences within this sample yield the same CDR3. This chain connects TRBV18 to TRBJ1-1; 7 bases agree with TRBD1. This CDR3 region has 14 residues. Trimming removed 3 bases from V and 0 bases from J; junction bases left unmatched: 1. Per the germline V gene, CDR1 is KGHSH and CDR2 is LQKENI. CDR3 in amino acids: CASSPGTVNTEAFF. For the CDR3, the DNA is TGTGCCAGCTCACCGGGGACAGTGAACACTGAAGCTTTCTTT.

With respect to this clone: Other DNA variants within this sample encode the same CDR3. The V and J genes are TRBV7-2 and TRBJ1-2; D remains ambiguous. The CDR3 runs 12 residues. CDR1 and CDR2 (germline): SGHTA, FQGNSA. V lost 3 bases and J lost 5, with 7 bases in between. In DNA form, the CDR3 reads TGTGCCAGCAGCTTCCTGGGGTATGGCTACACCTTC. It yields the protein CASSFLGYGYTF.

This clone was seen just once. The CDR3 nucleotides read TGTGCCAGCAGCTTGCTGGGGTACGAGCAGTACTTC. It is translated as CASSLLGYEQYF. The chain recombines TRBV5-6 with TRBJ2-7; D remains ambiguous. V was shortened by 1 base and J by 4 bases, with 6 bases between the two germline ends. The CDR3 has 12 amino acids. Germline lookup yields CDR1 SGHDT and CDR2 YYEEEE.

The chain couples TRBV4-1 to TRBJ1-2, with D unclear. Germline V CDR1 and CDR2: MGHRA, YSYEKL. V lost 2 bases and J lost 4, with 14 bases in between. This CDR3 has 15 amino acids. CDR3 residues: CASSQSKGKGYGYTF. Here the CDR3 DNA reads TGCGCCAGCAGCCAAAGTAAGGGAAAGGGCTATGGCTACACCTTC.

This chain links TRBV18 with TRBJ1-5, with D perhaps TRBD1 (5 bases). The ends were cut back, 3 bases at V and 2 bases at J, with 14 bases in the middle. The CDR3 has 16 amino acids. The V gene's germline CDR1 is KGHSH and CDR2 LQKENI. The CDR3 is CASSPRDARGNQPQHF. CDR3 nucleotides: TGTGCCAGCTCACCCCGGGACGCTCGGGGCAATCAGCCCCAGCATTTT.

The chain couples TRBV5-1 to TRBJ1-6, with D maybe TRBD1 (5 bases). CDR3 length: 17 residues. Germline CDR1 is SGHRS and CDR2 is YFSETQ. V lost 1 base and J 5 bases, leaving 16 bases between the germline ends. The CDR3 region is CASSLRSQGPNNSPLHF. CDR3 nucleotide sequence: TGCGCCAGCAGCTTGAGGTCTCAGGGCCCCAATAATTCACCCCTCCACTTT.

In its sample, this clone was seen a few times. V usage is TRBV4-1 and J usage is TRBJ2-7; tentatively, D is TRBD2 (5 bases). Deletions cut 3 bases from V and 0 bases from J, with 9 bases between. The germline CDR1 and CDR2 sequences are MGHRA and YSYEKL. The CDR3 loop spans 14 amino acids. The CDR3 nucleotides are TGCGCCAGCAGCCAGGACTTCGTCTCCTACGAGCAGTACTTC. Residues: CASSQDFVSYEQYF.

CDR3 in amino acids: CASSAVGRNIQYF. CDR3 nucleotides: TGTGCCAGTAGTGCCGTGGGAAGGAACATTCAGTACTTC. The rearrangement joins TRBV19 to TRBJ2-4; unclear D gene. The CDR3 runs to 13 residues. CDR1 and CDR2 from the germline V gene are LNHDA and SQIVND (reference sequence). Trimming stripped 5 bases from V and 7 bases from J, with 12 bases between.

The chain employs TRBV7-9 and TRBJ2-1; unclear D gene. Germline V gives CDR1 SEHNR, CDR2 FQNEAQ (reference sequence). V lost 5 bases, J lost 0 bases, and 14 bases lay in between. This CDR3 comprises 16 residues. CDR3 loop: CASSPLHLSSYNEQFF. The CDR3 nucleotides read TGTGCCAGCAGCCCGCTTCATCTCTCCTCCTACAATGAGCAGTTCTTC. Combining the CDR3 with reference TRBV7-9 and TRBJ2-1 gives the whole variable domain DTGVSQNPRHKITKRGQNVTFRCDPISEHNRLYWYRQTLGQGPEFLTYFQNEAQLEKSRLLSDRFSAERPKGSFSTLEIQRTEQGDSAMYLCASSPLHLSSYNEQFFGPGTRLTVL.

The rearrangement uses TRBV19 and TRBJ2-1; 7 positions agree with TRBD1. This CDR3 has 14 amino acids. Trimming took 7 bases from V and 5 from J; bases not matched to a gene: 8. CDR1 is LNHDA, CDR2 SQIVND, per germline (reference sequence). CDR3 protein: CASTRTGENNEQFF. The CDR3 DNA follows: TGTGCCAGTACTCGGACAGGAGAAAACAATGAGCAGTTCTTC.

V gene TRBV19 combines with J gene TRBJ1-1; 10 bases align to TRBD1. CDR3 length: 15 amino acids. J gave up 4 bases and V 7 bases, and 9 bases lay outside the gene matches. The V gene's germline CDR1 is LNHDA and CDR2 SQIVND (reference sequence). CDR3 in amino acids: CASTSPGTGVTEAFF. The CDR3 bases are TGTGCCAGTACATCGCCCGGGACAGGGGTCACTGAAGCTTTCTTT.

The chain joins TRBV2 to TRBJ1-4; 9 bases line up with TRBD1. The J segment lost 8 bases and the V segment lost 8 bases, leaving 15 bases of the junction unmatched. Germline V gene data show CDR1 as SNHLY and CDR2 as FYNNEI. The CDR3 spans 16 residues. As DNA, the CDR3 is TGTGCCAGCCGGGGACAGGGAGCCCTCAGTGGAGAAAAACTGTTTTTT. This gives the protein CASRGQGALSGEKLFF.

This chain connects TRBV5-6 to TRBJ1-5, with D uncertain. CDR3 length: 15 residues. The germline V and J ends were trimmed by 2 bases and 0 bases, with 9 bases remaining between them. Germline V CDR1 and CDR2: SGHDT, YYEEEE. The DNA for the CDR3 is TGTGCCAGCAGCTTCGGACCGATTAGCAATCAGCCCCAGCATTTT. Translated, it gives CASSFGPISNQPQHF. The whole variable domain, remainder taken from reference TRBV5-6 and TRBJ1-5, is DAGVTQSPTHLIKTRGQQVTLRCSPKSGHDTVSWYQQALGQGPQFIFQYYEEEERQRGNFPDRFSGHQFPNYSSELNVNALLLGDSALYLCASSFGPISNQPQHFGDGTRLSIL.

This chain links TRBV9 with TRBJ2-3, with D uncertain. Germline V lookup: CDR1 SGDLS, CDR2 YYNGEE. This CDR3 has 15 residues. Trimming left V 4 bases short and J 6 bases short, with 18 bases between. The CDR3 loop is CASSPRPSLSDTQYF. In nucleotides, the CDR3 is TGTGCCAGCAGCCCCCGGCCCTCTCTCTCGGATACGCAGTATTTT.

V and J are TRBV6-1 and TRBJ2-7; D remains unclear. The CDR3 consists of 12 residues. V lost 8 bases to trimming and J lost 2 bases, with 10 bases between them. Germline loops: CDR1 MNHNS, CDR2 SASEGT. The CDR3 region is CASVRLPYEQYF. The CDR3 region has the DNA TGTGCCAGCGTTAGGCTACCCTACGAGCAGTACTTC.

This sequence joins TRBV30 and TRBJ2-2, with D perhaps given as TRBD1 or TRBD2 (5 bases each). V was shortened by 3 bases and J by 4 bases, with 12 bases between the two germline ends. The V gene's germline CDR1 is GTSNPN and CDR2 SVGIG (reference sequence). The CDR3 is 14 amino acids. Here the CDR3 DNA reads TGTGCCTGGAGCCGCCTGGGGACCACCGGGGAGCTGTTTTTT. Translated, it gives CAWSRLGTTGELFF.

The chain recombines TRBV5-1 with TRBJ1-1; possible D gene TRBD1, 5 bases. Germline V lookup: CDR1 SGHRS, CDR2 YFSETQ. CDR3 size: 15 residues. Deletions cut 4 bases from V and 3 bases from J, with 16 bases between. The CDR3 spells CASSLAGGGYTEAFF. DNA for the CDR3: TGCGCCAGCAGCCTGGCCGGGGGTGGTTACACTGAAGCTTTCTTT. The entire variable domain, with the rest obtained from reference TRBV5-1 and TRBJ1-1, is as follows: KAGVTQTPRYLIKTRGQQVTLSCSPISGHRSVSWYQQTPGQGLQFLFEYFSETQRNKGNFPGRFSGRQFSNSRSEMNVSTLELGDSALYLCASSLAGGGYTEAFFGQGTRLTVV.

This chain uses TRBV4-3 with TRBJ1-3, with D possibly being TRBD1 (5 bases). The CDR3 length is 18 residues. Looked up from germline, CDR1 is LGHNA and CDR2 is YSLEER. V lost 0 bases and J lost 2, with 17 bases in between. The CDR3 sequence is CASSQEPRGASAGNTIYF. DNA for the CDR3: TGCGCCAGCAGCCAAGAGCCCCGTGGGGCATCGGCTGGAAACACCATATATTTT.

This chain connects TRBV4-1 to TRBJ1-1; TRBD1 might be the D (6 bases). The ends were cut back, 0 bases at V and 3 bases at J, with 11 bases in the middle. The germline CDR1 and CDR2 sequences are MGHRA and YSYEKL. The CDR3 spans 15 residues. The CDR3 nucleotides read TGCGCCAGCAGCCAAGATACAGGGAGGGACACTGAAGCTTTCTTT. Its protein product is CASSQDTGRDTEAFF.

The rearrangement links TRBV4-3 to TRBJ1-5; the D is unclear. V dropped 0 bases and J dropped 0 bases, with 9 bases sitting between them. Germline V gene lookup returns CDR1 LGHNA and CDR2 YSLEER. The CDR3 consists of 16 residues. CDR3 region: CASSQDAGPSNQPQHF. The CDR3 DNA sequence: TGCGCCAGCAGCCAAGATGCAGGCCCTAGCAATCAGCCCCAGCATTTT.

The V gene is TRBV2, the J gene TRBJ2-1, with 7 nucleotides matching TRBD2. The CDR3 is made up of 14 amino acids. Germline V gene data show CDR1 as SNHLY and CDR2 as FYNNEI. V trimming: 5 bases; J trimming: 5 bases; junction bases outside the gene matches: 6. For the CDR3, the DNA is TGTGCCAGCAGTTACCGGGACTACCACAATGAGCAGTTCTTC. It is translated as CASSYRDYHNEQFF.

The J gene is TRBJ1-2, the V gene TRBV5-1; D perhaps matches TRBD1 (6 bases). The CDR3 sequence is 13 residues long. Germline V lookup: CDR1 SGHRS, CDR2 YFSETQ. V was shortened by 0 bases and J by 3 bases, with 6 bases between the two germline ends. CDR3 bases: TGCGCCAGCAGCTTGGAGGGGGACTATGGCTACACCTTC. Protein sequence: CASSLEGDYGYTF.

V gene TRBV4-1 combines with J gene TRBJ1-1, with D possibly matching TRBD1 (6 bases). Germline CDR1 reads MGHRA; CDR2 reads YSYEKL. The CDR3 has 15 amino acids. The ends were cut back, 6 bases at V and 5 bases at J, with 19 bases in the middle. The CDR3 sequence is CASRPPRGLGTEAFF. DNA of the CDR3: TGCGCCAGCAGACCTCCCAGGGGCCTTGGGACTGAAGCTTTCTTT.

The CDR3 sequence is CASSPGQGQPQHF. The DNA of the CDR3 is TGCGCCAGCAGCCCGGGACAGGGCCAGCCCCAGCATTTT. The chain recombines TRBV5-1 with TRBJ1-5; 9 positions match TRBD1. There are 13 residues in the CDR3. V shed 4 bases and J 7 bases; nucleotides not matched to a gene: 3. CDR1 and CDR2 from the germline V gene are SGHRS and YFSETQ.

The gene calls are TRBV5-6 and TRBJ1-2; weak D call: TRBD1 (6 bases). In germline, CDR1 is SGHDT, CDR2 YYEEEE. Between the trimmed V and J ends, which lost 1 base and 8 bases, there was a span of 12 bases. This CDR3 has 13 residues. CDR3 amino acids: CASSLRGAPGYTF. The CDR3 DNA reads TGTGCCAGCAGCTTGCGGGGGGCGCCGGGCTACACCTTC.